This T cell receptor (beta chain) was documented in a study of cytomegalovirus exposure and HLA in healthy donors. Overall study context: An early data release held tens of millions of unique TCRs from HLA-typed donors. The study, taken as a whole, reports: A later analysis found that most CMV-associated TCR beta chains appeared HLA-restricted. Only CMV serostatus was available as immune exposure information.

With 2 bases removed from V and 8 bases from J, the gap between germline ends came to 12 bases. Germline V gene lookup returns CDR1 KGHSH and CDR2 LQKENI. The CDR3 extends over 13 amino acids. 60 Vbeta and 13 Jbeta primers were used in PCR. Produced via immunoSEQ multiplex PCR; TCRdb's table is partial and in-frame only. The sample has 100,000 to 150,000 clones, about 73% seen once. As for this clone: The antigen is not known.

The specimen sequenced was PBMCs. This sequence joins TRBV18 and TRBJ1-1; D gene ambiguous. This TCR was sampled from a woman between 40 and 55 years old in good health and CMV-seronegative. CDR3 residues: CASSPFPLEEAFF. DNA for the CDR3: TGTGCCAGCTCACCATTTCCCTTAGAAGAAGCTTTCTTT.